These T cell receptor beta chains were read from a single sample in a study of blood T cell repertoires in COVID-19. The protocol was immunoSEQ multiplex PCR, while the TCRdb copy is restricted to in-frame clones and leaves out a portion. The sample carries fewer than 350,000 clones, roughly nine tenths recorded once. The source material was peripheral blood. The source of these receptors is a woman aged 55 to 70 with COVID-19, enrolled during active disease. CDR3s include the opening cysteine and the closing phenylalanine or tryptophan. Fields, in order: CDR3 length, V gene, J gene, CDR3 protein.

12	TRBV12-3/TRBV12-4	TRBJ2-3	CASQFQQGRSYF
19	TRBV5-1	TRBJ2-2	CASSLRAIASGGNTGELFF
15	TRBV7-2	TRBJ2-7	CASSLLGQGLLEQYF
18	TRBV9	TRBJ2-2	CASSPLPHAGGYTGELFF
12	TRBV29-1	TRBJ2-3	CSVEGDTDTQYF
12	TRBV7-8	TRBJ1-2	CASRGLSGGYTF
15	TRBV6-6	TRBJ2-3	CASSPPDRAADTQYF
15	TRBV5-1	TRBJ1-1	CASSPEQTGNREAFF
16	TRBV5-1	TRBJ2-3	CASSFRTTSSTDTQYF
13	TRBV6-6	TRBJ1-1	CASSYLRTGEAFF
20	TRBV2	TRBJ1-3	CASSEAPMWAVLSSGNTIYF
15	TRBV27	TRBJ1-1	CASSLSGQGGTEAFF
17	TRBV11-3	TRBJ1-4	CASSLPQLKGVNEKLFF
15	TRBV7-9	TRBJ1-5	CASSLGDRGSQPQHF
15	TRBV4-2	TRBJ2-5	CASSHLSGGQETQYF
21	TRBV24-1	TRBJ1-6	CATSELGQGARLSSYNSPLHF
13	TRBV12-3/TRBV12-4	TRBJ1-5	CASRAGSNQPQHF
12	TRBV27	TRBJ1-4	CASRRGNEKLFF
14	TRBV19	TRBJ1-5	CASSGGQGRQPQHF
14	TRBV2	TRBJ1-5	CASRGGGSNQPQHF
17	TRBV11-2	TRBJ1-1	CASSTPGQLLGNTEAFF
16	TRBV11-2	TRBJ2-3	CASSLEGTSKADTQYF
12	TRBV6-5	TRBJ2-2	CASLRRSGELFF
16	TRBV7-9	TRBJ2-1	CASSSSRTGGINEQFF
13	TRBV30	TRBJ1-1	CASSTGGNTEAFF
14	TRBV29-1	TRBJ1-2	CSVARDLGNYGYTF
14	TRBV28	TRBJ1-3	CASSLGQGGNTIYF
14	TRBV5-1	TRBJ1-1	CASSLQVSGTEAFF
16	TRBV5-1	TRBJ1-4	CASSTGQGISNEKLFF
13	TRBV2	TRBJ1-1	CASTRDRSPEAFF
16	TRBV27	TRBJ1-6	CASSLSRGHSFSPLHF
13	TRBV23-1	TRBJ1-3	CASSRRSGNTIYF
14	TRBV5-3	TRBJ2-7	CARPKQGISYEQYF
13	TRBV7-9	TRBJ1-2	CASSPRDNNGYTF
18	TRBV7-8	TRBJ1-3	CASSWTTGGGVLGNTIYF
16	TRBV28	TRBJ1-5	CASSRTGQAGYQPQHF
14	TRBV2	TRBJ2-7	CASSGTGTLGWQYF
14	TRBV6-6	TRBJ1-5	CASSLGVRGQPQHF
14	TRBV6-6	TRBJ1-5	CASSLTGNNQPQHF
14	TRBV7-9	TRBJ1-2	CASSRSGHNYGYTF
15	TRBV5-1	TRBJ2-1	CASSIAGDTYNEQFF
17	TRBV3-1/TRBV3-2	TRBJ2-5	CASSPTLLAGPQETQYF
16	TRBV4-2	TRBJ2-1	CASSQGATEGYNEQFF
16	TRBV2	TRBJ1-2	CASQPFGPGDDYGYTF
14	TRBV7-8	TRBJ1-1	CASSPGQGFTEAFF